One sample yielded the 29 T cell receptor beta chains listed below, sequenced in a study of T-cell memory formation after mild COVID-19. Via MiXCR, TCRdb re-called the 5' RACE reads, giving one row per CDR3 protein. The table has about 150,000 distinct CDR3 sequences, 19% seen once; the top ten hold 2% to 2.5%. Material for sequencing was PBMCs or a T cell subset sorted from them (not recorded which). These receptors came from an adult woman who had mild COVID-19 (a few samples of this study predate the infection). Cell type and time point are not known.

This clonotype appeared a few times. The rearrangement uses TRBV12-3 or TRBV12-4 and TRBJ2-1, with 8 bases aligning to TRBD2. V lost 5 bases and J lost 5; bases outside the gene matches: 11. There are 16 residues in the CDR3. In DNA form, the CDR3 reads TGTGCCAGCAGTCCCGGTAGCGGGGCGCGTGACAATGAGCAGTTCTTC. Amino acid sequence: CASSPGSGARDNEQFF.

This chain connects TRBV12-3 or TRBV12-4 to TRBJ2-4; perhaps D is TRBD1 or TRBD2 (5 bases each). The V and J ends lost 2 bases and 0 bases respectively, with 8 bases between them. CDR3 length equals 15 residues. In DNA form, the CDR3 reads TGTGCCAGCAGTTTACCCGGGACAGCCAAAAACATTCAGTACTTC. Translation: CASSLPGTAKNIQYF.

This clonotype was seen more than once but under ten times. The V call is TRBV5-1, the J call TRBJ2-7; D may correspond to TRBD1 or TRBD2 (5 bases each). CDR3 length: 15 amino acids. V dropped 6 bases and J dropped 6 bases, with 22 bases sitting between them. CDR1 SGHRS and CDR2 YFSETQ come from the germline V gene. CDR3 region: CASTFRDRSLGEQYF. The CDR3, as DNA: TGCGCCAGCACCTTCCGGGACCGATCCTTGGGCGAGCAGTACTTC.

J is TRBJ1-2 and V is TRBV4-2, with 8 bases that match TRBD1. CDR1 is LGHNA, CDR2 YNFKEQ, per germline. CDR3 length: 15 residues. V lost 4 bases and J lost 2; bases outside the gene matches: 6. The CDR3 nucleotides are TGTGCCAGCAGCCCGGCGACAGGGGTGAACTATGGCTACACCTTC. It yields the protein CASSPATGVNYGYTF.

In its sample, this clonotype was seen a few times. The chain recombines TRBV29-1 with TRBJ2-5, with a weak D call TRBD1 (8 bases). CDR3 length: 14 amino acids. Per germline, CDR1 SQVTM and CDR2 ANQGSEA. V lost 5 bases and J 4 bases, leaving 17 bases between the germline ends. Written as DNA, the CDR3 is TGCAGCGTTCTAACAGGGGGGGAACCAGAGACCCAGTACTTC. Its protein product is CSVLTGGEPETQYF.

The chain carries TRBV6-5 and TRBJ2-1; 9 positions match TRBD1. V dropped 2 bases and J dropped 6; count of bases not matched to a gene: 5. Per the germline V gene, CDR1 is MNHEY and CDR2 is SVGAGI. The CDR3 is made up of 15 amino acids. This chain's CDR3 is CASSYDRGKGNEQFF. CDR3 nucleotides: TGTGCCAGCAGTTACGACAGGGGGAAAGGCAATGAGCAGTTCTTC.

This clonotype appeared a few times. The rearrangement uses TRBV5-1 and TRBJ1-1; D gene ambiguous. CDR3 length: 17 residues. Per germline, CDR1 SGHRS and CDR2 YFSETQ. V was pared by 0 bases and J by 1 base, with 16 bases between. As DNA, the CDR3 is TGCGCCAGCAGCTTGGACGGGGTGGAGGATCGGAACACTGAAGCTTTCTTT. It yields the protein CASSLDGVEDRNTEAFF. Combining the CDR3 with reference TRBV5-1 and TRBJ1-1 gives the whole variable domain KAGVTQTPRYLIKTRGQQVTLSCSPISGHRSVSWYQQTPGQGLQFLFEYFSETQRNKGNFPGRFSGRQFSNSRSEMNVSTLELGDSALYLCASSLDGVEDRNTEAFFGQGTRLTVV.

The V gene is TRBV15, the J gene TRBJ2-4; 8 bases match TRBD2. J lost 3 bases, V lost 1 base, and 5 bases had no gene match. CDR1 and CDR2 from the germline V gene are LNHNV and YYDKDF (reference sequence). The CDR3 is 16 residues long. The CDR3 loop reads CATSRVAGQSKNIQYF. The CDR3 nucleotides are TGTGCCACCAGCAGAGTAGCGGGGCAAAGCAAAAACATTCAGTACTTC.

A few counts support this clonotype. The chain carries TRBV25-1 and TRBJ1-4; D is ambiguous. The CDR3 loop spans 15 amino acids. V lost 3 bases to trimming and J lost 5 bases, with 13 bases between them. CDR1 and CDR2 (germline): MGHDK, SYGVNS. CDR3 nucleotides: TGTGCCAGCAGTGATTGGGAGGGCAGAAATGAAAAACTGTTTTTT. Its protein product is CASSDWEGRNEKLFF.

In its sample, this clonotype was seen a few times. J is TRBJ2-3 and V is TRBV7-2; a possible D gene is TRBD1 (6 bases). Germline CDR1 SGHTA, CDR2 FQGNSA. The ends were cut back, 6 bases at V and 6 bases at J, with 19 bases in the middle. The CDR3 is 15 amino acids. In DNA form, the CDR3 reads TGTGCCAGCAGTCGCGCGCAGGGGCGGACGGATACGCAGTATTTT. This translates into CASSRAQGRTDTQYF.

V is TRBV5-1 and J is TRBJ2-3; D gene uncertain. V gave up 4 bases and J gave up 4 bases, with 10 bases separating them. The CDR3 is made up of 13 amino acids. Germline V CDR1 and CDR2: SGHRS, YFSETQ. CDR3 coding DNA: TGCGCCAGCAGCACTCACCCGGCAGATACGCAGTATTTT. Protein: CASSTHPADTQYF. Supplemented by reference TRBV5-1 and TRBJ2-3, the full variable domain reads KAGVTQTPRYLIKTRGQQVTLSCSPISGHRSVSWYQQTPGQGLQFLFEYFSETQRNKGNFPGRFSGRQFSNSRSEMNVSTLELGDSALYLCASSTHPADTQYFGPGTRLTVL.

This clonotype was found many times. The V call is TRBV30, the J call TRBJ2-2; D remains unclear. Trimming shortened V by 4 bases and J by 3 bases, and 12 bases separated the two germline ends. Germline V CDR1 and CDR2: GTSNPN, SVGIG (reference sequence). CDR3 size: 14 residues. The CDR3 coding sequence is TGTGCCTGGAATCCTGAAATGTACACCGGGGAGCTGTTTTTT. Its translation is CAWNPEMYTGELFF.

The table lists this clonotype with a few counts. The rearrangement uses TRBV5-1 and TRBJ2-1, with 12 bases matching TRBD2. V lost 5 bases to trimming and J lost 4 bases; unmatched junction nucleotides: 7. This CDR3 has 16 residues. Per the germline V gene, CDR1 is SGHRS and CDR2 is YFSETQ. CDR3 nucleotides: TGCGCCAGCAGTTTTACTAGCGGGGGGCTATACAATGAGCAGTTCTTC. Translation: CASSFTSGGLYNEQFF.

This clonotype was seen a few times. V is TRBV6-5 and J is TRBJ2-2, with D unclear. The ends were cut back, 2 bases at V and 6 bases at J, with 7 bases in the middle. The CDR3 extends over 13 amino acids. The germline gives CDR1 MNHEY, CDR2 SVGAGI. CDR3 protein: CASSYRVSGELFF. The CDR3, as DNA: TGTGCCAGCAGTTACAGGGTTTCCGGGGAGCTGTTTTTT.

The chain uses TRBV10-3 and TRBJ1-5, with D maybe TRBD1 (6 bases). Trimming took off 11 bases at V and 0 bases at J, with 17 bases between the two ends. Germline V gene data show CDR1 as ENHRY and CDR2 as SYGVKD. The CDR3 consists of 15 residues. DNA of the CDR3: TGTGCCTCCGACGATGGGGGCCATAGCAATCAGCCCCAGCATTTT. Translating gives CASDDGGHSNQPQHF.

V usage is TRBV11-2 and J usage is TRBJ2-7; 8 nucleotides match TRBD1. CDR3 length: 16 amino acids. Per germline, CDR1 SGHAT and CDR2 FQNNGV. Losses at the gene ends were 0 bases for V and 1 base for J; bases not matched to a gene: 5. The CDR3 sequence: CASSLDRGTGSYEQYF. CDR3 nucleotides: TGTGCCAGCAGCTTAGATCGTGGGACAGGTTCCTACGAGCAGTACTTC. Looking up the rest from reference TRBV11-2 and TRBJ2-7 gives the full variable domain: EAGVAQSPRYKIIEKRQSVAFWCNPISGHATLYWYQQILGQGPKLLIQFQNNGVVDDSQLPKDRFSAERLKGVDSTLKIQPAKLEDSAVYLCASSLDRGTGSYEQYFGPGTRLTVT.

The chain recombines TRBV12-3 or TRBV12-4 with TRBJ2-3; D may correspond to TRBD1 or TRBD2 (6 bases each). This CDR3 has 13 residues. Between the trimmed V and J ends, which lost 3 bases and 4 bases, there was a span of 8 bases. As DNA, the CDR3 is TGTGCCAGCAGTTTCGGGGGCGCAGATACGCAGTATTTT. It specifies CASSFGGADTQYF.

DNA for the CDR3: TGTGCCAGCGACAGAGGGGGCCAAGAGACCCAGTACTTC. Translation: CASDRGGQETQYF. The chain joins TRBV12-3 or TRBV12-4 to TRBJ2-5; perhaps TRBD1 as D (6 bases). CDR3 size: 13 residues. V lost 8 bases, J lost 1 base, and 11 bases lay in between.

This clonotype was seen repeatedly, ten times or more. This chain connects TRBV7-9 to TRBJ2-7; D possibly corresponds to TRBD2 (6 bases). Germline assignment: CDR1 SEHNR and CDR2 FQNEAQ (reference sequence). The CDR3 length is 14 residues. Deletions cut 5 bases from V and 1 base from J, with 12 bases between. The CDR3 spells CASSPPGVSYEQYF. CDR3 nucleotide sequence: TGTGCCAGCAGCCCCCCGGGAGTATCCTACGAGCAGTACTTC.

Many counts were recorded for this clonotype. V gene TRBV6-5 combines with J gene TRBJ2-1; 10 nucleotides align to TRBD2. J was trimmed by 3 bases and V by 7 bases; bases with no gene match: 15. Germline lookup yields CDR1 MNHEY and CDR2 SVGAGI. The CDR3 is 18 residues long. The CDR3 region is CASIQHYNLAGVYNEQFF. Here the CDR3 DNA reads TGTGCCAGCATTCAACATTACAACCTAGCGGGAGTCTACAATGAGCAGTTCTTC.

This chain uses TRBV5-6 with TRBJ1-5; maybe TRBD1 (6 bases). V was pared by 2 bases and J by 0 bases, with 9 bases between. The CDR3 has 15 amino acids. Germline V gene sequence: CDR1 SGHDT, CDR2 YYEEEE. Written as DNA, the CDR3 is TGTGCCAGCAGCTTCCAGGGGCCTAGCAATCAGCCCCAGCATTTT. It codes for CASSFQGPSNQPQHF.

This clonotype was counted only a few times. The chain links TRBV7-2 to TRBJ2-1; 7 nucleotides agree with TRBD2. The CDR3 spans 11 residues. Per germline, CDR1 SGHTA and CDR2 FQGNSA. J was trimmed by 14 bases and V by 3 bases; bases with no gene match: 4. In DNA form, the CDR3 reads TGTGCCAGCAGCTTGATGCGGGAGAAGTTCTTC. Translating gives CASSLMREKFF.

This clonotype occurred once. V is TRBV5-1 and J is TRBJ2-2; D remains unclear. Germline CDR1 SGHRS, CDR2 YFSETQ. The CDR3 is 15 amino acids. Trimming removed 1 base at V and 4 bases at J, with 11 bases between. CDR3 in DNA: TGCGCCAGCAGCTTGAGTCAGACGGGCACCGGGGAGCTGTTTTTT. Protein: CASSLSQTGTGELFF.

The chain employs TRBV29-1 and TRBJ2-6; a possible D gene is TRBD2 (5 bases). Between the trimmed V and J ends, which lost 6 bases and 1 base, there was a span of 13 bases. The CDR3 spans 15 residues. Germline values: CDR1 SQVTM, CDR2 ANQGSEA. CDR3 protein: CSVRVAGSGANVLTF. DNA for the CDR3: TGCAGCGTGAGGGTAGCTGGGTCTGGGGCCAACGTCCTGACTTTC. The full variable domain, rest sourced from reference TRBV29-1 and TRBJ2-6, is SAVISQKPSRDICQRGTSLTIQCQVDSQVTMMFWYRQQPGQSLTLIATANQGSEATYESGFVIDKFPISRPNLTFSTLTVSNMSPEDSSIYLCSVRVAGSGANVLTFGAGSRLTVL.

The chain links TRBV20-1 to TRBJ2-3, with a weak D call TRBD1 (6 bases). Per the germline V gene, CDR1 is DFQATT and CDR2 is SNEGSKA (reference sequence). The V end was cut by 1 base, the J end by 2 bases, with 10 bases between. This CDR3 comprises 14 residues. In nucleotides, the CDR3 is TGCAGTGCTAGAGTAGCAGGGGTCACAGATACGCAGTATTTT. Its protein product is CSARVAGVTDTQYF.

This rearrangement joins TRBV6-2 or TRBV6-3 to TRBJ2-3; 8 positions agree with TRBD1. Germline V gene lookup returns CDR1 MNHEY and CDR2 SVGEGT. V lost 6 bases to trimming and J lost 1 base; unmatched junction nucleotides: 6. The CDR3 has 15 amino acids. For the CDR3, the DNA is TGTGCCAGCAGCGGGACAGGTGGGGGCACAGATACGCAGTATTTT. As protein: CASSGTGGGTDTQYF.

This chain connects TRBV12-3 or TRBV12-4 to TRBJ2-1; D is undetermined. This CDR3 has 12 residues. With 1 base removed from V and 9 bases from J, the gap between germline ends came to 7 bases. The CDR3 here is CASSLERTEQFF. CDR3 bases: TGTGCCAGCAGTTTAGAGCGAACTGAGCAGTTCTTC.

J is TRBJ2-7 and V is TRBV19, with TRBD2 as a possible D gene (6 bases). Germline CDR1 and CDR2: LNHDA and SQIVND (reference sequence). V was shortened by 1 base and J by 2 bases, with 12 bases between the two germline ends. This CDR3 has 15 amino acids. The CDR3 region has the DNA TGTGCCAGTAGTATAGGTTCGGCGGGAACCTACGAGCAGTACTTC. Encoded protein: CASSIGSAGTYEQYF.

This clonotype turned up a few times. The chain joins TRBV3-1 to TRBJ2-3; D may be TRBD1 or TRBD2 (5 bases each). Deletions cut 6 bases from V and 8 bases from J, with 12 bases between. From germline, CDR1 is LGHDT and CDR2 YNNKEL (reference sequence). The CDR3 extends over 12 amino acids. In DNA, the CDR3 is TGTGCCAGCAGGATGGGGACCTCTACGCAGTATTTT. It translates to CASRMGTSTQYF.